This entry lists 20 T cell receptor beta chains sequenced from one sample in a study of shared clonotypes between healthy human individuals. The table came from immunoSEQ multiplex PCR; TCRdb's copy has only in-frame clones and leaves some out. The sample lists 150,000 to 200,000 clones; around 63% were seen once. The sequencing input was memory CD4+ T cells sorted from blood. The subset denotes: CD45RA-negative fraction. The receptors originated from a man aged 25-45 years in good health.

Written as DNA, the CDR3 is TGTGCCAGTAGTAGGCGGGGGGCGTCGAACACTGAAGCTTTCTTT. It translates to CASSRRGASNTEAFF. The chain combines TRBV19 with TRBJ1-1; a possible D gene is TRBD1 (6 bases). V lost 4 bases to trimming and J lost 1 base, with 13 bases between them. This CDR3 has 15 amino acids. Germline CDR1 and CDR2: LNHDA and SQIVND (reference sequence).

V gene TRBV6-5 combines with J gene TRBJ2-7; weak D call: TRBD2 (6 bases). Trimming left V 2 bases short and J 3 bases short, with 11 bases between. CDR1 is MNHEY, CDR2 SVGAGI, per germline. The CDR3 runs 14 residues. The CDR3 DNA is TGTGCCAGCAGTTACCGGGGGAGAAACTACGAGCAGTACTTC. It is translated as CASSYRGRNYEQYF.

The rearrangement uses TRBV5-6 and TRBJ2-5; 12 nucleotides match TRBD1. This CDR3 contains 17 residues. The ends lost 3 bases at V and 2 bases at J; junction bases unmatched: 8. Germline V lookup: CDR1 SGHDT, CDR2 YYEEEE. In DNA form, the CDR3 reads TGTGCCAGCAGCTCCCCTTCGGGACAGGGGGCACAAGAGACCCAGTACTTC. This sequence encodes CASSSPSGQGAQETQYF.

In DNA, the CDR3 is TGTGCCAGCTCACGTCTAGGGGTTAGCAATCAGCCCCAGCATTTT. It codes for CASSRLGVSNQPQHF. V gene TRBV18 combines with J gene TRBJ1-5; D possibly corresponds to TRBD1 (5 bases). The CDR3 covers 15 residues. The germline V gene has CDR1 KGHSH and CDR2 LQKENI. The V end lost 4 bases, the J end lost 0 bases, and 10 bases lay between the germline ends.

The CDR3, as DNA: TGTGCCAGCTCGCCGGGGCAAAGAGCGCGCAATCAGCCCCAGCATTTT. Amino acids: CASSPGQRARNQPQHF. This rearrangement joins TRBV18 to TRBJ1-5, with D perhaps TRBD1 (5 bases). The germline V gene has CDR1 KGHSH and CDR2 LQKENI. V lost 6 bases to trimming and J lost 2 bases, with 17 bases between them. The CDR3 contains 16 residues. The entire variable domain, with the rest obtained from reference TRBV18 and TRBJ1-5, is as follows: NAGVMQNPRHLVRRRGQEARLRCSPMKGHSHVYWYRQLPEEGLKFMVYLQKENIIDESGMPKERFSAEFPKEGPSILRIQQVVRGDSAAYFCASSPGQRARNQPQHFGDGTRLSIL.

The chain combines TRBV28 with TRBJ1-1, with TRBD1 as a possible D gene (5 bases). Trimming removed 2 bases from V and 5 bases from J, with 12 bases in between. The CDR3 has 14 amino acids. The germline CDR1 and CDR2 sequences are MDHEN and SYDVKM. The CDR3 DNA is TGTGCCAGCAGTTTAGGGCCAGGGAGAACTGAAGCTTTCTTT. It specifies CASSLGPGRTEAFF.

The chain employs TRBV2 and TRBJ2-3, with 7 bases identical to TRBD2. Trimming at V came to 6 bases and at J to 0 bases, leaving 3 bases not matched to a gene. Per germline, CDR1 SNHLY and CDR2 FYNNEI. The CDR3 contains 14 residues. The CDR3 sequence: CASSATSSTDTQYF. The CDR3 bases are TGTGCCAGCAGCGCGACTAGCAGCACAGATACGCAGTATTTT. Based on the CDR3 plus reference TRBV2 and TRBJ2-3, the full variable domain is EPEVTQTPSHQVTQMGQEVILRCVPISNHLYFYWYRQILGQKVEFLVSFYNNEISEKSEIFDDQFSVERPDGSNFTLKIRSTKLEDSAMYFCASSATSSTDTQYFGPGTRLTVL.

V is TRBV5-4 and J is TRBJ1-4; TRBD1 agrees at 8 bases. This CDR3 comprises 18 residues. From germline, CDR1 is SGHNT and CDR2 YYREEE (reference sequence). Trimming at V came to 5 bases and at J to 4 bases, leaving 16 bases not matched to a gene. The CDR3 region is CASSPPGTGSRINEKLFF. For the CDR3, the DNA is TGTGCCAGCAGTCCCCCAGGGACAGGCTCCCGGATTAATGAAAAACTGTTTTTT.

This clone was detected only a few times. This chain uses TRBV9 with TRBJ2-7; no reliable D call. CDR1 SGDLS and CDR2 YYNGEE come from the germline V gene. CDR3 length: 14 residues. Between the trimmed V and J ends, which lost 0 bases and 5 bases, there was a span of 12 bases. CDR3 loop: CASSVGVGIDEQYF. The CDR3 DNA follows: TGTGCCAGCAGCGTAGGGGTAGGGATCGACGAGCAGTACTTC.

The CDR3, as DNA: TGTGCCAGCAGCTTGCGTCGGACAGGGGGCGACTTCCCCTACGAGCAGTACTTC. Translating it yields CASSLRRTGGDFPYEQYF. The rearrangement uses TRBV5-4 and TRBJ2-7; 11 nucleotides align to TRBD1. The germline V gene encodes CDR1 SGHNT and CDR2 YYREEE (reference sequence). J was trimmed by 2 bases and V by 1 base; bases with no gene match: 11. This CDR3 has 18 residues.

J is TRBJ2-7 and V is TRBV10-3; a weak D match, TRBD2 (5 bases). Per the germline V gene, CDR1 is ENHRY and CDR2 is SYGVKD. V gave up 10 bases and J gave up 7 bases, with 17 bases separating them. This CDR3 spans 12 amino acids. Here the CDR3 DNA reads TGTGCCACCCAACTAGTTTCGGGGGAGCAGTACTTC. Translated: CATQLVSGEQYF.

The chain links TRBV6-5 to TRBJ2-6; no firm D call. The CDR3 extends over 16 amino acids. Germline CDR1 is MNHEY and CDR2 is SVGAGI. V was trimmed by 2 bases and J by 2 bases, leaving 10 bases between them. CDR3: CASSYHTRAGANVLTF. The DNA for the CDR3 is TGTGCCAGCAGTTACCATACCCGGGCTGGGGCCAACGTCCTGACTTTC.

V and J are TRBV5-4 and TRBJ2-1, with 13 bases fitting TRBD2. The V gene's germline CDR1 is SGHNT and CDR2 YYREEE (reference sequence). J gave up 5 bases and V 7 bases, and 3 bases lay outside the gene matches. The CDR3 runs to 14 residues. CDR3 sequence reads: CASSGTSGDNEQFF. CDR3 DNA: TGTGCCAGCTCCGGGACTAGCGGGGACAATGAGCAGTTCTTC.

The chain joins TRBV6-1 to TRBJ2-7; no definite D call. Per germline, CDR1 MNHNS and CDR2 SASEGT. CDR3 length: 12 amino acids. V was cut by 6 bases and J by 5 bases, with 11 bases left in between. CDR3 DNA: TGTGCCAGCAGGAAAGACACCAACGAGCAGTACTTC. As protein: CASRKDTNEQYF.

The gene calls are TRBV5-1 and TRBJ2-1; D is possibly TRBD2 (5 bases). CDR1 and CDR2 (germline): SGHRS, YFSETQ. The CDR3 loop spans 15 amino acids. The ends were cut back, 0 bases at V and 7 bases at J, with 14 bases in the middle. The CDR3 spells CASSLAGAAFNEQFF. The CDR3, as DNA: TGCGCCAGCAGCTTGGCCGGAGCGGCGTTTAATGAGCAGTTCTTC.

The chain has TRBV7-7 and TRBJ2-5, with TRBD1 matching 9 bases. This CDR3 is 13 amino acids long. V was clipped by 4 bases and J by 5 bases; unmatched bases: 2. Germline V lookup: CDR1 SSHAT, CDR2 FNYEAQ (reference sequence). In DNA, the CDR3 is TGTGCCAGCAGCTCTGGGACAGGGGAGACCCAGTACTTC. Amino acids: CASSSGTGETQYF.

The table lists this clone with a few counts. The chain recombines TRBV28 with TRBJ2-3, with a weak D call TRBD2 (5 bases). With 10 bases removed from V and 3 bases from J, the gap between germline ends came to 11 bases. Germline values: CDR1 MDHEN, CDR2 SYDVKM. The CDR3 has 12 residues. CDR3 sequence reads: CATGRSTDTQYF. Here the CDR3 DNA reads TGTGCCACGGGGAGATCAACAGATACGCAGTATTTT. The entire variable domain, with the rest obtained from reference TRBV28 and TRBJ2-3, is as follows: DVKVTQSSRYLVKRTGEKVFLECVQDMDHENMFWYRQDPGLGLRLIYFSYDVKMKEKGDIPEGYSVSREKKERFSLILESASTNQTSMYLCATGRSTDTQYFGPGTRLTVL.

J is TRBJ1-1 and V is TRBV5-4; maybe TRBD1 (5 bases). The CDR3 consists of 14 residues. Germline loops: CDR1 SGHNT, CDR2 YYREEE (reference sequence). V lost 5 bases and J lost 3, with 14 bases in between. The CDR3, as DNA: TGTGCCAGCAGTTTGTTAGGGGATGACACTGAAGCTTTCTTT. It encodes CASSLLGDDTEAFF.

The chain combines TRBV14 with TRBJ2-1, with D unresolved. There are 17 residues in the CDR3. Per the germline V gene, CDR1 is SGHDN and CDR2 is FVKESK. V was shortened by 4 bases and J by 4 bases, with 20 bases between the two germline ends. The CDR3 here is CASSPLLAARFYNEQFF. CDR3 DNA: TGTGCCAGCAGCCCTCTCCTTGCAGCCCGTTTTTACAATGAGCAGTTCTTC.

This clone came up once. The genes are TRBV9 and TRBJ1-2; D unresolved. The CDR3 length is 14 residues. With 4 bases removed from V and 1 base from J, the gap between germline ends came to 11 bases. Germline values: CDR1 SGDLS, CDR2 YYNGEE. The chain's CDR3 is CASSPREGNYGYTF. In DNA, the CDR3 is TGTGCCAGCAGCCCCCGAGAGGGTAACTATGGCTACACCTTC.